This T cell receptor (beta chain) emerged from a study of shared clonotypes between healthy human individuals. For sorted subsets, approximately 0.2 ug DNA per replicate equaled some 27,000 T cell genomes. Generated by immunoSEQ multiplex PCR, the TCRdb table keeps only in-frame clones and is missing some. Of 2,500,000 or so clones in the sample, over 85% were seen once. This clone came up a few times. The clonotype comes from a young man in good health. Some clones in this sample may be carry-over from other donors' samples. Material: naive CD4+ T cells from PBMCs. Subset of the sample: CD45RA+ positively selected.

The CDR3 region has the DNA TGTGCCAGCCGGATCGATGGGAGGTCTGGCTACACCTTC. This gives the protein CASRIDGRSGYTF. The gene calls are TRBV10-3 and TRBJ1-2; D is unresolved. The V end was cut by 10 bases, the J end by 7 bases, with 19 bases between. Germline V CDR1 and CDR2: ENHRY, SYGVKD. The CDR3 contains 13 residues.